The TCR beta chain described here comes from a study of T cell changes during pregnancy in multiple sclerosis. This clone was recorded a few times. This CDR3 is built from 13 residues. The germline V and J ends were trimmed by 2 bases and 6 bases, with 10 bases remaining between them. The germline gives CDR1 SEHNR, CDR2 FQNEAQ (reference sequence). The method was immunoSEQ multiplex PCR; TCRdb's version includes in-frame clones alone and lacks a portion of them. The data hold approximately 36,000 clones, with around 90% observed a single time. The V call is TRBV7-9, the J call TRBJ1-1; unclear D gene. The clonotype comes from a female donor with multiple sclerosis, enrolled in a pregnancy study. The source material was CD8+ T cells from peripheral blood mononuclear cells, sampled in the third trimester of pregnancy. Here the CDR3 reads CASSLTMKAEAFF. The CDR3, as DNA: TGTGCCAGCAGCTTAACTATGAAGGCTGAAGCTTTCTTT.